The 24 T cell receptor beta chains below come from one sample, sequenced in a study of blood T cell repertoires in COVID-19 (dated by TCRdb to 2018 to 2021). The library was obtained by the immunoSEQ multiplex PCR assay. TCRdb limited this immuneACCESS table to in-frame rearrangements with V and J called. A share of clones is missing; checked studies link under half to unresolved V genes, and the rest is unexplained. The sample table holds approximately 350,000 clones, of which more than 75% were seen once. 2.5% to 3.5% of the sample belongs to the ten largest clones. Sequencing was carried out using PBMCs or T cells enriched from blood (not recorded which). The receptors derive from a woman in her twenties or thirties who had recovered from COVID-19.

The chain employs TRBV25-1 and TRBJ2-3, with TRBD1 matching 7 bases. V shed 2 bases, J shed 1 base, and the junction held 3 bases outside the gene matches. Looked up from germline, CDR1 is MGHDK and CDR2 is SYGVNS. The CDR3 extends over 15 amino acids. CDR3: CASSEGQGGTDTQYF. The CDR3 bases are TGTGCCAGCAGTGAAGGGCAGGGGGGCACAGATACGCAGTATTTT.

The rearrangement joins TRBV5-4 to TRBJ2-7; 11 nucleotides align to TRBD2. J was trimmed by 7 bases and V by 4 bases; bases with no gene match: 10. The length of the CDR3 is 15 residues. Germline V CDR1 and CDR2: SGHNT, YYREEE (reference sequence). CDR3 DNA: TGTGCCAGCAGCGCCGGGACTAGCGGTTTCCTGGAGCAGTACTTC. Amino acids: CASSAGTSGFLEQYF.

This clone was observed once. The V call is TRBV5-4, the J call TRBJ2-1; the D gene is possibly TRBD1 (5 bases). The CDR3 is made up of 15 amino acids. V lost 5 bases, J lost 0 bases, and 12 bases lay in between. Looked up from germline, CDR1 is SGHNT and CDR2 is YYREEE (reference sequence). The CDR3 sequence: CASRAGYSSYNEQFF. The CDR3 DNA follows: TGTGCCAGCAGGGCAGGGTATAGCTCCTACAATGAGCAGTTCTTC. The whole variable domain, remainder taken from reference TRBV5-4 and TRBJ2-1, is ETGVTQSPTHLIKTRGQQVTLRCSSQSGHNTVSWYQQALGQGPQFIFQYYREEENGRGNFPPRFSGLQFPNYSSELNVNALELDDSALYLCASRAGYSSYNEQFFGPGTRLTVL.

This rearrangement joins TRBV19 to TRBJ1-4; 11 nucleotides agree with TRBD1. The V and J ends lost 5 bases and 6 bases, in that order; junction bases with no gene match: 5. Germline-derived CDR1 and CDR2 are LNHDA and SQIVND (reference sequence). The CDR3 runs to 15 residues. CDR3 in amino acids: CASSSDRGRYEKLFF. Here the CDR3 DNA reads TGTGCCAGTAGTTCGGACAGGGGGCGATATGAAAAACTGTTTTTT.

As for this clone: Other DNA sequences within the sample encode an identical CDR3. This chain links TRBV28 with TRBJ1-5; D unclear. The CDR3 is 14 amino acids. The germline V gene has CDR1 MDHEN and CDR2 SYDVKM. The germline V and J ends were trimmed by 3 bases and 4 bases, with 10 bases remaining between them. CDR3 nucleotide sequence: TGTGCCAGCAGTTTGGTTACGGGGAATCAGCCCCAGCATTTT. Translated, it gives CASSLVTGNQPQHF.

CDR3: CASSTRQGYEQYF. As DNA, the CDR3 is TGTGCCAGCAGTACACGACAGGGCTACGAGCAGTACTTC. The chain has TRBV27 and TRBJ2-7; TRBD1 agrees at 7 bases. The junction had 4 bases not matched to a gene; V was cut back by 5 bases and J by 3 bases. From germline, CDR1 is MNHEY and CDR2 SMNVEV (reference sequence). This CDR3 is built from 13 residues.

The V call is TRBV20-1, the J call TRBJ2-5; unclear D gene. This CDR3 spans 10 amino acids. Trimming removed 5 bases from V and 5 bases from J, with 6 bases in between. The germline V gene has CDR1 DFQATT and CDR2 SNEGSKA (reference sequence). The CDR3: CSASEETQYF. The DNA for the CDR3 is TGCAGTGCTTCCGAGGAGACCCAGTACTTC.

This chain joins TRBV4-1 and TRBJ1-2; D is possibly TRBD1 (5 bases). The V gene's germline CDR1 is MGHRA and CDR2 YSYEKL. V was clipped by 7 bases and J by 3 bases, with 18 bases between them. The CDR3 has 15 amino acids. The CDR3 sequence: CASTPRGTRDYGYTF. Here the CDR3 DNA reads TGCGCCAGCACCCCTAGAGGGACTCGGGACTATGGCTACACCTTC.

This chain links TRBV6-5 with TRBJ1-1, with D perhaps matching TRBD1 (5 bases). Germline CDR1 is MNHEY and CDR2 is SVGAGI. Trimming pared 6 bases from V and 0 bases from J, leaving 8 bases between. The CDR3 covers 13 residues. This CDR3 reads CASRDTMNTEAFF. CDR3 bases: TGTGCCAGCAGGGACACTATGAACACTGAAGCTTTCTTT.

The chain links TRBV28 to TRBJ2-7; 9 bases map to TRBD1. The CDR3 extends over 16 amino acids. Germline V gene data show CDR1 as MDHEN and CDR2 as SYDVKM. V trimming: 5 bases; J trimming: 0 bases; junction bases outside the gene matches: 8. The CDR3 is CASSPEGTGTSYEQYF. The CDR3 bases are TGTGCCAGCAGTCCAGAGGGGACAGGGACCTCCTACGAGCAGTACTTC. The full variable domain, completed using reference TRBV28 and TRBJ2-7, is DVKVTQSSRYLVKRTGEKVFLECVQDMDHENMFWYRQDPGLGLRLIYFSYDVKMKEKGDIPEGYSVSREKKERFSLILESASTNQTSMYLCASSPEGTGTSYEQYFGPGTRLTVT.

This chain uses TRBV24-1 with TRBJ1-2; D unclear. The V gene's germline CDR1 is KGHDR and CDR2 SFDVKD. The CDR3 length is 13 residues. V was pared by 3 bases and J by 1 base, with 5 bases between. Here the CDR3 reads CATSDAYNYGYTF. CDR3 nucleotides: TGTGCCACCAGTGATGCCTATAACTATGGCTACACCTTC.

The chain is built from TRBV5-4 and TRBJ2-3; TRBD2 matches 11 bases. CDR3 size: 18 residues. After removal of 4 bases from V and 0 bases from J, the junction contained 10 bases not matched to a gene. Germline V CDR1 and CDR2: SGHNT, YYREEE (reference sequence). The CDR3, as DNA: TGTGCCAGCAGCGATACTAGCGGGAGTGGTATTAGCACAGATACGCAGTATTTT. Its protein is CASSDTSGSGISTDTQYF.

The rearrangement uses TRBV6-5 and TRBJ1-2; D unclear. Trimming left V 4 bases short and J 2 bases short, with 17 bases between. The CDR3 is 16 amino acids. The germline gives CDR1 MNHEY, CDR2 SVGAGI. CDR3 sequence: CASSSALTLPNYGYTF. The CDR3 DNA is TGTGCCAGCAGTTCTGCCCTCACCCTACCAAACTATGGCTACACCTTC.

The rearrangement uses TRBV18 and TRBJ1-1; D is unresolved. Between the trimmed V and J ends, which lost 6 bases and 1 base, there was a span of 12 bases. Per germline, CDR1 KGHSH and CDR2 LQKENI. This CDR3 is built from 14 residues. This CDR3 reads CASSSEEGNTEAFF. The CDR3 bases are TGTGCCAGCTCTTCCGAAGAGGGGAACACTGAAGCTTTCTTT.

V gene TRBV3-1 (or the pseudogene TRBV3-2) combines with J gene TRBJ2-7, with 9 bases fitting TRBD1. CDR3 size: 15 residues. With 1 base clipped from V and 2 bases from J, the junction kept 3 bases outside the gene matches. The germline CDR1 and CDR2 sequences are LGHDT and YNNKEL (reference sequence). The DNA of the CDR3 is TGTGCCAGCAGCCAAGCAACAGGGGGCCCCTACGAGCAGTACTTC. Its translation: CASSQATGGPYEQYF.

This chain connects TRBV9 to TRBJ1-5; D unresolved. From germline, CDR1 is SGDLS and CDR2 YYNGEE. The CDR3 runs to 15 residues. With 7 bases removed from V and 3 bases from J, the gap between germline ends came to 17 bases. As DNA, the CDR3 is TGTGCCAGCTCCCCAGGAGGAACGTACAATCAGCCCCAGCATTTT. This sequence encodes CASSPGGTYNQPQHF.

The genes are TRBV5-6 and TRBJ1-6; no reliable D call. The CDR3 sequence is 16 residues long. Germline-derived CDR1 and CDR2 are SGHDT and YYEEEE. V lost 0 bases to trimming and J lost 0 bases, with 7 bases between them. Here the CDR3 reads CASSLDTSSYNSPLHF. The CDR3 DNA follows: TGTGCCAGCAGCTTGGACACCAGCTCCTATAATTCACCCCTCCACTTT.

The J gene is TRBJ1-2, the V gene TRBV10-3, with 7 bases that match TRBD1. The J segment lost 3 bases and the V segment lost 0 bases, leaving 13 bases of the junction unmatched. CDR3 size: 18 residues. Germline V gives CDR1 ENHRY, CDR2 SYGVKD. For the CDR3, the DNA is TGTGCCATCAGTGAGTCCGGGACAGCCTCCCCACGGGACTATGGCTACACCTTC. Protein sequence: CAISESGTASPRDYGYTF.

CDR3 in amino acids: CASSGTSEGETQYF. The CDR3 coding sequence is TGTGCCAGCAGTGGGACTAGCGAGGGGGAGACCCAGTACTTC. The chain carries TRBV6-6 and TRBJ2-5; 10 bases are a match to TRBD2. The V gene end was trimmed by 5 bases and the J gene end by 5 bases; junction bases not matched to a gene: 5. Germline CDR1 is MNHNY and CDR2 is SVGAGI (reference sequence). The CDR3 extends over 14 amino acids.

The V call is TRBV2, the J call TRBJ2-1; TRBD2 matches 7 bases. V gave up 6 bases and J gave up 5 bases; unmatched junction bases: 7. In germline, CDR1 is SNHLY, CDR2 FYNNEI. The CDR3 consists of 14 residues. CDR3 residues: CASSRYSGNNEQFF. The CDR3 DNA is TGTGCCAGCAGCCGTTACAGCGGGAACAATGAGCAGTTCTTC.

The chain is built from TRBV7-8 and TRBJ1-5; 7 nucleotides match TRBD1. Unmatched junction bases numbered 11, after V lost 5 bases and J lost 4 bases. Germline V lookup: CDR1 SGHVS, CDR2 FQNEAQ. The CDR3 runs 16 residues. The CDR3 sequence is CASSPLGGQLNQPQHF. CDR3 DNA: TGTGCCAGCAGCCCCTTAGGGGGACAGCTTAATCAGCCCCAGCATTTT.

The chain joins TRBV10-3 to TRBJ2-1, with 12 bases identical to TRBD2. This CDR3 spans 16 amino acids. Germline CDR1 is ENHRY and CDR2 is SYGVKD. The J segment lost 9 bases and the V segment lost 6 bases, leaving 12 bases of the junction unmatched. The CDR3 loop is CAISTRTSGIVSEQFF. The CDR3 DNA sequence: TGTGCCATCAGCACACGGACTAGCGGGATTGTCAGTGAGCAGTTCTTC.

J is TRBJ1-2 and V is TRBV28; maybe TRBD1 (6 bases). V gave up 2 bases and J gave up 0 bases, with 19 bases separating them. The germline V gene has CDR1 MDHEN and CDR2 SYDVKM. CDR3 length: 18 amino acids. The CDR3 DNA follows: TGTGCCAGCAGTTTAATCCTAGGGACAACACTACCTAACTATGGCTACACCTTC. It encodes CASSLILGTTLPNYGYTF.

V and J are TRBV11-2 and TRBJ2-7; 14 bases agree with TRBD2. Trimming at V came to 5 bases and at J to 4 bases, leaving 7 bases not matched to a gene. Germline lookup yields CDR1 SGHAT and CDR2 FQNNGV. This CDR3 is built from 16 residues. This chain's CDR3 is CASSQRTSGRFYEQYF. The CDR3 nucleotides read TGTGCCAGCAGCCAACGGACTAGCGGGAGGTTTTACGAGCAGTACTTC. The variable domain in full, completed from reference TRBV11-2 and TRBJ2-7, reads EAGVAQSPRYKIIEKRQSVAFWCNPISGHATLYWYQQILGQGPKLLIQFQNNGVVDDSQLPKDRFSAERLKGVDSTLKIQPAKLEDSAVYLCASSQRTSGRFYEQYFGPGTRLTVT.